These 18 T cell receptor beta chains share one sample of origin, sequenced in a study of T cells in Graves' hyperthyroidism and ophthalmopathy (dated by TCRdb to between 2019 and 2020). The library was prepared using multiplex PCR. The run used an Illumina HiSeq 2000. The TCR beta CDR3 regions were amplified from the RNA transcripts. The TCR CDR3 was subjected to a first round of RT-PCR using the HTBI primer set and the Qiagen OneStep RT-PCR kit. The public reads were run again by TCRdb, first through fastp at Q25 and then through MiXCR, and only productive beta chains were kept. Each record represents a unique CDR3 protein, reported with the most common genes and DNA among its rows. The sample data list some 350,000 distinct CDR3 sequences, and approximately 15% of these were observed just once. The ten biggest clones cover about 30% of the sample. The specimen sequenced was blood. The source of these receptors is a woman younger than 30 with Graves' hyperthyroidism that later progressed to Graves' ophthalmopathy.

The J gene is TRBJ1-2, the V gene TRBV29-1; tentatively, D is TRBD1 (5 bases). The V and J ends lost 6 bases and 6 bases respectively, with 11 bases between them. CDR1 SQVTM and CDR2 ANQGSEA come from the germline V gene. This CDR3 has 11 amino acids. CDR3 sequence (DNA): TGCAGCGTGAAAGGGACTGATGGCTACACCTTC. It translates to CSVKGTDGYTF.

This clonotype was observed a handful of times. CDR3 region: CASSLSPGTSGHNEQFF. As DNA, the CDR3 is TGCGCCAGCAGCTTGAGTCCCGGGACTAGCGGACACAATGAGCAGTTCTTC. The gene calls are TRBV5-1 and TRBJ2-1, with 11 bases identical to TRBD2. The germline CDR1 and CDR2 sequences are SGHRS and YFSETQ. V shed 1 base, J shed 5 bases, and the junction held 8 bases outside the gene matches. The CDR3 length is 17 residues.

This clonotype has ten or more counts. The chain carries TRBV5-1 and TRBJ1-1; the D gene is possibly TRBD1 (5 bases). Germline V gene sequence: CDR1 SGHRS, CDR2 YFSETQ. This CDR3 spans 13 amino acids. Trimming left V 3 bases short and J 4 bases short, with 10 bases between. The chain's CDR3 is CASSSQGSTEAFF. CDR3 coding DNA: TGCGCCAGCAGCTCTCAGGGAAGCACTGAAGCTTTCTTT.

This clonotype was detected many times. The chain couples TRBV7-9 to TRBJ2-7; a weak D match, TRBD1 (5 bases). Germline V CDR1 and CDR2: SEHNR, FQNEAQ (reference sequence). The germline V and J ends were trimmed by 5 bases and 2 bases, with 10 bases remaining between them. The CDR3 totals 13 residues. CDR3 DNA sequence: TGTGCCAGCAGCGCGACGACAGCCTACGAGCAGTACTTC. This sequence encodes CASSATTAYEQYF.

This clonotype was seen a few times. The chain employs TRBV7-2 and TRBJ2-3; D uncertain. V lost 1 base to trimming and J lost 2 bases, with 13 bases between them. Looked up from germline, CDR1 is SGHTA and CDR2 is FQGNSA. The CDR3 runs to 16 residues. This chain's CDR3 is CASSLVKGTYTDTQYF. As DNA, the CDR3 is TGTGCCAGCAGCTTAGTGAAGGGTACATACACAGATACGCAGTATTTT.

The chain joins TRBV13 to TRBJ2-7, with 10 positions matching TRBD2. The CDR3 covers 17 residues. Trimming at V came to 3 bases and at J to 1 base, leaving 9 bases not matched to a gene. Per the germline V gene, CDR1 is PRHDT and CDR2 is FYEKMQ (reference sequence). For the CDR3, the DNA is TGTGCCAGCAGCTTGGCCCCCAGCGGGAGGGAATCCTACGAGCAGTACTTC. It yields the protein CASSLAPSGRESYEQYF.

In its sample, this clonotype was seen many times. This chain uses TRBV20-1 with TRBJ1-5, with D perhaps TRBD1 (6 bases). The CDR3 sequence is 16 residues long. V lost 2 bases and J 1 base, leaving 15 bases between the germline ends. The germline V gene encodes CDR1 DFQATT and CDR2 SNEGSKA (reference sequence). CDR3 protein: CSARLQGGFSNQPQHF. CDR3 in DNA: TGCAGTGCTAGACTACAGGGAGGATTCAGCAATCAGCCCCAGCATTTT.

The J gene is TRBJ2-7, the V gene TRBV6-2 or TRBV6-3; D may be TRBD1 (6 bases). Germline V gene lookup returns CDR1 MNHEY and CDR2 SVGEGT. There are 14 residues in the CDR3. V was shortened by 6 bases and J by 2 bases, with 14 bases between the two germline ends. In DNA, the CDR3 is TGTGCCAGCAGCACAGGGACAAAAACCTACGAGCAGTACTTC. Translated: CASSTGTKTYEQYF.

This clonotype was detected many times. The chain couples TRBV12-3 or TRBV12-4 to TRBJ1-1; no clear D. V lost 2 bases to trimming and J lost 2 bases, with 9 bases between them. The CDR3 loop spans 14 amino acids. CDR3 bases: TGTGCCAGCAGTTTAAGTCATAGAAACACTGAAGCTTTCTTT. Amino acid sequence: CASSLSHRNTEAFF.

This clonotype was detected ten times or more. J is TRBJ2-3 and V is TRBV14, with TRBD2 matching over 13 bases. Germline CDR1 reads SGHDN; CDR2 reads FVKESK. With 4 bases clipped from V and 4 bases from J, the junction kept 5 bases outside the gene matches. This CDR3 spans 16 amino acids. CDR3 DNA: TGTGCCAGCAGCCGGCGACTAGCGGGAGGAGCAGATACGCAGTATTTT. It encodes CASSRRLAGGADTQYF.

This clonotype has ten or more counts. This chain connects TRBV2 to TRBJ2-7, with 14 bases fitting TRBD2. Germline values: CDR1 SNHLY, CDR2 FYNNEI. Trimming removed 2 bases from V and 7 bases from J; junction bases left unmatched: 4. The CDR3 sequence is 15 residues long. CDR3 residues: CASSELTSGRGEQYF. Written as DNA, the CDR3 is TGTGCCAGCAGTGAATTGACTAGCGGGAGGGGTGAGCAGTACTTC.

The CDR3 DNA reads TGTGCCAGTAGTAGCGGGGGGAGCCAAGAGACCCAGTACTTC. Its translation is CASSSGGSQETQYF. The chain couples TRBV19 to TRBJ2-5; 8 bases agree with TRBD2. Germline V lookup: CDR1 LNHDA, CDR2 SQIVND (reference sequence). The CDR3 sequence is 14 residues long. V trimming: 4 bases; J trimming: 1 base; junction bases outside the gene matches: 2.

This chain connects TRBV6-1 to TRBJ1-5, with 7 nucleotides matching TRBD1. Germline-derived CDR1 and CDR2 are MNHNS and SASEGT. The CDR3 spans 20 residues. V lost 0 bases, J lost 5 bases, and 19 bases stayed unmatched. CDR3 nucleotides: TGTGCCAGCAGTGAAGCGCGCAGGGGGTGGGGGAAGGTGCGAGATCAGCCCCAGCATTTT. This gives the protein CASSEARRGWGKVRDQPQHF.

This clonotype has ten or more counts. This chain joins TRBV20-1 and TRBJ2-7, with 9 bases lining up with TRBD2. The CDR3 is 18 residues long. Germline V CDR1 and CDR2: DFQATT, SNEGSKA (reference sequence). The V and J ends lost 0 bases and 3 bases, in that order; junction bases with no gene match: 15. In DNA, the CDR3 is TGCAGTGCTAGAGATGGTATTGGGGTAGCGGGAGTTCACTACGAGCAGTACTTC. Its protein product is CSARDGIGVAGVHYEQYF.

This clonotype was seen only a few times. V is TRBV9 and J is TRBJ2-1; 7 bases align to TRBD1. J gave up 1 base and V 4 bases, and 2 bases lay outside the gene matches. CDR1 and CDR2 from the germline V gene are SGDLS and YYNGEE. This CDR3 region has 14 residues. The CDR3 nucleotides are TGTGCCAGCAGCTCGGGACAGTCCTACAATGAGCAGTTCTTC. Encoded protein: CASSSGQSYNEQFF. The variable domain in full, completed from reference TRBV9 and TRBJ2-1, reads DSGVTQTPKHLITATGQRVTLRCSPRSGDLSVYWYQQSLDQGLQFLIQYYNGEERAKGNILERFSAQQFPDLHSELNLSSLELGDSALYFCASSSGQSYNEQFFGPGTRLTVL.

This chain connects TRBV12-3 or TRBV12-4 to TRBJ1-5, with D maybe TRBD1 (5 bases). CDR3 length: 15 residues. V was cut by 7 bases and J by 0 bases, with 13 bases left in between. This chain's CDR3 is CASNPDITSNQPQHF. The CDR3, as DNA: TGTGCCAGCAACCCGGACATAACTAGCAATCAGCCCCAGCATTTT.

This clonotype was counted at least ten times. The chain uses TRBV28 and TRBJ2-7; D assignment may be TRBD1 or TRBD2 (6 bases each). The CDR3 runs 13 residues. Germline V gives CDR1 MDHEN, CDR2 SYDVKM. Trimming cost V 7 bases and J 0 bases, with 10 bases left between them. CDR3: CASKGGSSYEQYF. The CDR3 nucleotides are TGTGCCAGCAAAGGGGGGAGCTCCTACGAGCAGTACTTC.

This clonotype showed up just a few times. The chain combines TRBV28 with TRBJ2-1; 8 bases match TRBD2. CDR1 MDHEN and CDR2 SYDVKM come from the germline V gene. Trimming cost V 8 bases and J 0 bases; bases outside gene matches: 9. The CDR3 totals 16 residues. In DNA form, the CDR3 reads TGTGCCAGCGGCTCTAGGGGGACTAGCTCCTACAATGAGCAGTTCTTC. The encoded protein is CASGSRGTSSYNEQFF.